This TCR beta chain was retrieved from a study of shared clonotypes between healthy human individuals. This clone was counted only a few times. Its antigen is currently unknown. Assay runs were performed at deep level. Produced via immunoSEQ multiplex PCR; TCRdb's table is partial and in-frame only. The sample has around 1,000,000 clones; around 77% are singletons. Findings of the study overall: Estimated richness was generally greater in naive than memory subsets.

Sequenced: memory CD4+ T cells from PBMCs. Subset defined: CD45RA-negative fraction. The origin of this receptor is a man younger than 35 in good health. Some clones in this sample may be carry-over from other donors' samples.

The CDR3 is CASRGRAGDSYEQYF. The CDR3 nucleotides are TGTGCCAGCAGGGGGAGGGCGGGAGATTCCTACGAGCAGTACTTC. This sequence joins TRBV6-5 and TRBJ2-7; 7 nucleotides agree with TRBD2. J gave up 1 base and V 6 bases, and 9 bases lay outside the gene matches. This CDR3 is built from 15 residues. The V gene's germline CDR1 is MNHEY and CDR2 SVGAGI.